Listed here are 17 T cell receptor beta chains from one sample, sequenced in a study of T cell repertoires and Cas9 in healthy adults. Assay used: immunoSEQ multiplex PCR; TCRdb lists only in-frame clones, some missing. The data show about 24,000 clones, roughly nine tenths seen once. Sequencing used CD4+ effector T cells (CD127+, CD25-, CD137-, CD154-) from PBMCs; culture status not recorded. The receptors here all came from a human donor in good health.

The chain couples TRBV10-3 to TRBJ2-3; 8 bases agree with TRBD2. Germline assignment: CDR1 ENHRY and CDR2 SYGVKD. V shed 0 bases and J 2 bases; nucleotides not matched to a gene: 22. This CDR3 contains 22 residues. The chain's CDR3 is CAISESENGGAQARTYTDTQYF. The CDR3 DNA sequence: TGTGCCATCAGTGAGTCAGAAAACGGGGGGGCCCAGGCACGAACGTACACAGATACGCAGTATTTT.

This chain connects TRBV4-2 to TRBJ1-2; 7 bases match TRBD1. Trimming at V came to 0 bases and at J to 8 bases, leaving 9 bases not matched to a gene. The CDR3 runs to 15 residues. CDR1 is LGHNA, CDR2 YNFKEQ, per germline. The CDR3 sequence: CASSQEQGSFKGYTF. In nucleotides, the CDR3 is TGTGCCAGCAGCCAAGAACAGGGGTCGTTTAAAGGCTACACCTTC.

The chain employs TRBV6-1 and TRBJ1-5; tentative D call: TRBD1 (6 bases). This CDR3 has 16 residues. Between the trimmed V and J ends, which lost 1 base and 4 bases, there was a span of 14 bases. The germline gives CDR1 MNHNS, CDR2 SASEGT. The CDR3 region has the DNA TGTGCCAGCAGTGAAGAGGGGGGAATCATGAATCAGCCCCAGCATTTT. Translating gives CASSEEGGIMNQPQHF.

The chain recombines TRBV27 with TRBJ2-3; D call uncertain. The CDR3 runs to 13 residues. Germline V gives CDR1 MNHEY, CDR2 SMNVEV (reference sequence). The ends were cut back, 5 bases at V and 4 bases at J, with 10 bases in the middle. The CDR3 DNA is TGTGCCAGCAGTGTAATAGATGCAGATACGCAGTATTTT. Protein product: CASSVIDADTQYF.

The J gene is TRBJ2-7, the V gene TRBV9; D not certain. This CDR3 is 13 amino acids long. CDR1 is SGDLS and CDR2 is YYNGEE in the germline V gene. Trimming left V 0 bases short and J 5 bases short, with 9 bases between. CDR3 DNA sequence: TGTGCCAGCAGCGTAGGACCTGAGCACGAGCAGTACTTC. Its protein product is CASSVGPEHEQYF.

J is TRBJ2-5 and V is TRBV28; D possibly corresponds to TRBD2 (7 bases). CDR3 length: 15 amino acids. CDR1 MDHEN and CDR2 SYDVKM come from the germline V gene. V gave up 1 base and J gave up 4 bases, with 13 bases separating them. As DNA, the CDR3 is TGTGCCAGCAGTTTATCAGGGAGGGGGTTAGAGACCCAGTACTTC. It codes for CASSLSGRGLETQYF.

This rearrangement joins TRBV28 to TRBJ1-2; 7 bases map to TRBD1. Germline V gene sequence: CDR1 MDHEN, CDR2 SYDVKM. The CDR3 is 15 amino acids. The trim removed 4 bases at V and 7 bases at J, leaving 12 bases unmatched. For the CDR3, the DNA is TGTGCCAGCAGTTCCCCCGGGACAGCACCCGGTGGCTACACCTTC. It yields the protein CASSSPGTAPGGYTF.

The chain employs TRBV7-9 and TRBJ1-3; 7 nucleotides align to TRBD1. Looked up from germline, CDR1 is SEHNR and CDR2 is FQNEAQ (reference sequence). J lost 2 bases, V lost 5 bases, and 6 bases had no gene match. CDR3 length: 15 residues. As DNA, the CDR3 is TGTGCCAGCAGCATAACAGGGGATACTGGAAACACCATATATTTT. Protein: CASSITGDTGNTIYF.

The chain couples TRBV6-1 to TRBJ2-1; 12 nucleotides agree with TRBD2. V was pared by 2 bases and J by 7 bases, with 3 bases of the junction left unmatched. Per germline, CDR1 MNHNS and CDR2 SASEGT. The CDR3 runs to 15 residues. For the CDR3, the DNA is TGTGCCAGCAGTGAACAACTAGCGGGGGGAAATGAGCAGTTCTTC. Its protein is CASSEQLAGGNEQFF.

The chain recombines TRBV5-1 with TRBJ2-1; TRBD2 might be the D (6 bases). V shed 0 bases and J shed 0 bases, with 7 bases lying between them. The CDR3 totals 15 residues. The germline CDR1 and CDR2 sequences are SGHRS and YFSETQ. CDR3 residues: CASSLAGVSYNEQFF. In nucleotides, the CDR3 is TGCGCCAGCAGCTTGGCGGGGGTCTCCTACAATGAGCAGTTCTTC.

V is TRBV6-4 and J is TRBJ2-3; 11 bases are shared with TRBD2. The CDR3 covers 15 residues. J gave up 6 bases and V 0 bases, and 2 bases lay outside the gene matches. Germline assignment: CDR1 MRHNA and CDR2 SNTAGT. CDR3 in amino acids: CASSDSSGGADTQYF. Here the CDR3 DNA reads TGTGCCAGCAGTGACTCTAGCGGGGGGGCCGATACGCAGTATTTT.

The chain employs TRBV7-6 and TRBJ2-7; D possibly corresponds to TRBD2 (5 bases). The CDR3 spans 15 residues. V dropped 0 bases and J dropped 7 bases, with 16 bases sitting between them. Germline CDR1 SGHVS, CDR2 FNYEAQ. CDR3 nucleotide sequence: TGTGCCAGCAGCTTAGCGGGCAGCGAGACGGGGGAGCAGTACTTC. It specifies CASSLAGSETGEQYF.

The V gene is TRBV7-9, the J gene TRBJ2-4, with a tentative D call TRBD1 (5 bases). The germline V and J ends were trimmed by 5 bases and 0 bases, with 14 bases remaining between them. CDR1 SEHNR and CDR2 FQNEAQ come from the germline V gene (reference sequence). The CDR3 is 16 amino acids. CDR3 residues: CASSPVPTVAKNIQYF. For the CDR3, the DNA is TGTGCCAGCAGCCCTGTCCCGACAGTAGCCAAAAACATTCAGTACTTC.

The sample holds one count of this clone. V and J are TRBV6-5 and TRBJ1-1, with D possibly being TRBD1 (5 bases). Germline values: CDR1 MNHEY, CDR2 SVGAGI. The CDR3 covers 14 residues. The V gene lost 5 bases and the J gene lost 1 base, with 11 bases spanning the gap. The CDR3 DNA sequence: TGTGCCAGCAGTGGGGACCGGACGAACACTGAAGCTTTCTTT. This gives the protein CASSGDRTNTEAFF.

This clone turned up a few times. The rearrangement uses TRBV7-2 and TRBJ1-2; tentatively, D is TRBD1 (6 bases). This CDR3 spans 13 amino acids. The V gene's germline CDR1 is SGHTA and CDR2 FQGNSA. The V end lost 1 base, the J end lost 7 bases, and 10 bases lay between the germline ends. CDR3 bases: TGTGCCAGCAGCTTAGAACAGGGACTTGGCTACACCTTC. It translates to CASSLEQGLGYTF. Full variable domain (missing parts from reference TRBV7-2 and TRBJ1-2): GAGVSQSPSNKVTEKGKDVELRCDPISGHTALYWYRQSLGQGLEFLIYFQGNSAPDKSGLPSDRFSAERTGGSVSTLTIQRTQQEDSAVYLCASSLEQGLGYTFGSGTRLTVV.

The chain links TRBV7-2 to TRBJ2-2, with 9 bases fitting TRBD2. The CDR3 length is 16 residues. The V and J ends lost 3 bases and 6 bases, in that order; junction bases with no gene match: 8. Germline values: CDR1 SGHTA, CDR2 FQGNSA. CDR3 coding DNA: TGTGCCAGCAGCTTTTCTGCGGGGGGGCCGGCCGGGGAGCTGTTTTTT. It is translated as CASSFSAGGPAGELFF. The full variable domain, its missing parts supplied by reference TRBV7-2 and TRBJ2-2, is GAGVSQSPSNKVTEKGKDVELRCDPISGHTALYWYRQSLGQGLEFLIYFQGNSAPDKSGLPSDRFSAERTGGSVSTLTIQRTQQEDSAVYLCASSFSAGGPAGELFFGEGSRLTVL.

The rearrangement uses TRBV6-1 and TRBJ1-4; D unclear. The CDR3 is 16 residues long. Deletions cut 2 bases from V and 3 bases from J, with 13 bases between. CDR1 MNHNS and CDR2 SASEGT come from the germline V gene. CDR3 in DNA: TGTGCCAGCAGTGAACCCTCACGTCTGGCTAATGAAAAACTGTTTTTT. Protein product: CASSEPSRLANEKLFF.